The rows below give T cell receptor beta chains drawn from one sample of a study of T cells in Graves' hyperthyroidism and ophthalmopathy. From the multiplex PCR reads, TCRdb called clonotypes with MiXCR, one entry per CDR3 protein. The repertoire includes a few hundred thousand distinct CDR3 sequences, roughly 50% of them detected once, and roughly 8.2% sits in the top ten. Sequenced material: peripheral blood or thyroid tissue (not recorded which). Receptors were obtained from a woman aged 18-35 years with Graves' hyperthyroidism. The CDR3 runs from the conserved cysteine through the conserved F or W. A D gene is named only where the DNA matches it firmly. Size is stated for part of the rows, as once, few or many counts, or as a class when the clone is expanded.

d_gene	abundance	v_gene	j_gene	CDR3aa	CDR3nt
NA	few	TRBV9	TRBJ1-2	CASSVDPIRRYGYTF	TGTGCCAGCAGCGTGGATCCGATCCGGAGGTATGGCTACACCTTC
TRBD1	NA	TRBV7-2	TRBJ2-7	CASSLVTGGGPHEQYF	TGTGCCAGCAGCTTAGTGACAGGGGGAGGACCTCACGAGCAGTACTTC
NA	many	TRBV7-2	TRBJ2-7	CASSLVDNYEQYF	TGTGCCAGCAGCTTAGTGGACAATTACGAGCAGTACTTC
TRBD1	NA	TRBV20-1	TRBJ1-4	CSARDQSGGEKLFF	TGCAGTGCTAGAGATCAATCAGGGGGTGAAAAACTGTTTTTT
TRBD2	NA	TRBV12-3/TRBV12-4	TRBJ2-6	CASSPAGGANVRTF	TGTGCCAGCAGCCCAGCGGGAGGGGCCAACGTCCGGACTTTC
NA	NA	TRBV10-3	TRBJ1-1	CAISLTLEAFF	TGTGCCATCAGTTTGACACTAGAAGCTTTCTTT
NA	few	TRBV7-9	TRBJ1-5	CASSYARTQHF	TGTGCCAGCAGCTATGCACGGACCCAGCATTTT
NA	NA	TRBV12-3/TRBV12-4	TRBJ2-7	CASSSGVQDEQYF	TGTGCCAGCAGTTCAGGGGTCCAGGACGAGCAGTACTTC
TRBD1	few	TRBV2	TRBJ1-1	CASRERQTGGRNTEAFF	TGTGCCAGCAGAGAAAGGCAAACAGGGGGGCGAAACACTGAAGCTTTCTTT
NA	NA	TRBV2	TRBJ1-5	CASSLESTGGQHF	TGTGCCAGCAGCTTGGAAAGCACAGGCGGACAGCATTTT
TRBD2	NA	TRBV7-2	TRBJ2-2	CASPTSGSLRELFF	TGTGCCAGCCCTACTAGCGGGAGTCTCCGGGAGCTGTTTTTT
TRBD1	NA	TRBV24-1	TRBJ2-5	CATNSQGQWEETQYF	TGTGCCACCAATTCACAGGGACAGTGGGAAGAGACCCAGTACTTC
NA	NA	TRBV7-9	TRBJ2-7	CASSLVARVYEQYF	TGTGCCAGCAGCTTAGTTGCCAGGGTCTACGAGCAGTACTTC
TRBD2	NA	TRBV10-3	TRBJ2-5	CATRQLAGRETQYF	TGTGCCACCAGACAACTAGCGGGAAGAGAGACCCAGTACTTC
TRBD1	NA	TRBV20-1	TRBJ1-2	CSATFSTGGNYGYTF	TGCAGTGCTACCTTTTCGACAGGGGGGAACTATGGCTACACCTTC
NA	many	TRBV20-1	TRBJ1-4	CSARDRTVSTNEKLFF	TGCAGTGCTAGAGATCGGACAGTCTCAACTAATGAAAAACTGTTTTTT
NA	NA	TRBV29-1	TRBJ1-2	CSVEGGPGGYTF	TGCAGCGTTGAGGGGGGGCCTGGTGGCTACACCTTC
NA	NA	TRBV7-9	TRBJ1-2	CASSHRRDMKAEDYGYTF	TGTGCCAGCAGCCACCGCCGGGACATGAAGGCCGAAGACTATGGCTACACCTTC
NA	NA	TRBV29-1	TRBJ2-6	CSVEEKAVSSGANVLTF	TGCAGCGTTGAAGAGAAGGCCGTGAGCTCTGGGGCCAACGTCCTGACTTTC
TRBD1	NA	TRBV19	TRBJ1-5	CASSTDRGNQPQHF	TGTGCCAGTAGTACCGACAGGGGCAATCAGCCCCAGCATTTT
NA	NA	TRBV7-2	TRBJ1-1	CASSSQQGGTEAFF	TGTGCCAGCAGCTCCCAACAGGGAGGCACTGAAGCTTTCTTT
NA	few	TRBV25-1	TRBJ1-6	CASSEFRVRGGYNSPLHF	TGTGCCAGCAGTGAATTTCGGGTACGGGGTGGCTATAATTCACCCCTCCACTTT
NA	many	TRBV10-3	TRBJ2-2	CAISDGVNNGELFF	TGTGCCATCAGTGATGGAGTAAATAACGGGGAGCTGTTTTTT
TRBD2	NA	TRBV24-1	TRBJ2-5	CATSDPGLAVETQYF	TGTGCCACCAGTGACCCCGGACTAGCGGTCGAGACCCAGTACTTC
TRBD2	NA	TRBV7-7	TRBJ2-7	CASSQGLAGGMLYEQYF	TGTGCCAGCAGCCAGGGACTAGCGGGAGGAATGCTTTACGAGCAGTACTTC
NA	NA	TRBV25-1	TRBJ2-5	CASNHRVHQETQYF	TGTGCCAGCAATCACCGCGTACACCAAGAGACCCAGTACTTC
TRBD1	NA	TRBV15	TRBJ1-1	CATRVGRGSTEAFF	TGTGCCACCAGAGTAGGCAGGGGGAGCACTGAAGCTTTCTTT
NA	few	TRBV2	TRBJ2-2	CASNPGGGYTGELFF	TGTGCCAGCAACCCAGGAGGAGGGTACACCGGGGAGCTGTTTTTT
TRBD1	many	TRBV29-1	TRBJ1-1	CSVEGDRFNTEAFF	TGCAGCGTTGAAGGGGACAGATTCAACACTGAAGCTTTCTTT
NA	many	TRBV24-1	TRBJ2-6	CATTGSSGANVLTF	TGTGCCACCACAGGGAGCTCTGGGGCCAACGTCCTGACTTTC
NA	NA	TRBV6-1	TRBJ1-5	CASSEDMYSNQPQHF	TGTGCCAGCAGTGAGGACATGTATAGCAATCAGCCCCAGCATTTT
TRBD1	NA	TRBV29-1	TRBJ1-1	CSVSGTGGVWNTEAFF	TGCAGCGTTTCGGGGACAGGGGGCGTATGGAACACTGAAGCTTTCTTT
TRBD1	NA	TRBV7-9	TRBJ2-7	CASSLATGGSSYEQYF	TGTGCCAGCAGCTTAGCCACAGGGGGTAGCTCCTACGAGCAGTACTTC
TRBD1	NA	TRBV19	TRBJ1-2	CAGSTPGGNYGYTF	TGTGCCGGTAGTACTCCAGGGGGCAACTATGGCTACACCTTC
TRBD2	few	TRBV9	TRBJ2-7	CASSVGTSGSSYEQYF	TGTGCCAGCAGCGTCGGGACTAGCGGGAGCTCCTACGAGCAGTACTTC
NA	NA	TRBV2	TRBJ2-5	CASRGYRVEEYQETQYF	TGTGCCAGCAGGGGCTACAGGGTTGAAGAGTACCAAGAGACCCAGTACTTC
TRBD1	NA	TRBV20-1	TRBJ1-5	CSAGPGQAQHF	TGCAGTGCTGGACCCGGACAGGCCCAGCATTTT
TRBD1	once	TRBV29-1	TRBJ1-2	CSVKRTGIYGYTF	TGCAGCGTTAAAAGGACAGGGATCTATGGCTACACCTTC
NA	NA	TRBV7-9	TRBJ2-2	CASSPEQGGTGELFF	TGTGCCAGCTCACCAGAACAGGGTGGTACCGGGGAGCTGTTTTTT
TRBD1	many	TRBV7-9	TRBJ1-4	CASSPTGTVFEKLFF	TGTGCCAGCAGCCCTACTGGGACAGTATTTGAAAAACTGTTTTTT
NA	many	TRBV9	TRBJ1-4	CASSAEVGREKLFF	TGTGCCAGCAGCGCCGAGGTGGGGCGGGAAAAACTGTTTTTT
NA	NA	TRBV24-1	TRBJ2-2	CATSYDRNTGELFF	TGTGCCACCAGTTACGACAGGAACACCGGGGAGCTGTTTTTT
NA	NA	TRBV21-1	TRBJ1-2	CASSRGASYGYTF	TGTGCCAGCAGCAGGGGGGCATCATATGGCTACACCTTC
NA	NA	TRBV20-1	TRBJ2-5	CSARDGDRWYQETQYF	TGCAGTGCTAGAGATGGGGACCGTTGGTACCAAGAGACCCAGTACTTC
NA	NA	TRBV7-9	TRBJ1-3	CASSPEAAKADTIYF	TGTGCCAGCAGCCCCGAGGCGGCCAAAGCGGACACCATATATTTT
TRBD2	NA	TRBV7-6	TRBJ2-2	CASSPPSGHTNTGELFF	TGTGCCAGCAGCCCACCTAGCGGACACACGAACACCGGGGAGCTGTTTTTT
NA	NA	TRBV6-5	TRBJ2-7	CASSYRDTGELYF	TGTGCCAGCAGTTACAGGGACACCGGGGAGCTGTACTTC
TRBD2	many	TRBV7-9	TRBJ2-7	CASTRLAAAYEQYF	TGTGCCAGCACGAGACTAGCGGCTGCCTACGAGCAGTACTTC
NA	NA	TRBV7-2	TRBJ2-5	CASSLRQKETQYF	TGTGCCAGCAGCTTGAGACAGAAAGAGACCCAGTACTTC
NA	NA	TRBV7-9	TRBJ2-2	CASSPTEAPGELFF	TGTGCCAGCAGTCCCACTGAGGCTCCCGGGGAGCTGTTTTTT
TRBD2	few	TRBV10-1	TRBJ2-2	CASSDPGLAGNTGELFF	TGCGCCAGCAGTGATCCTGGACTAGCGGGGAACACCGGGGAGCTGTTTTTT
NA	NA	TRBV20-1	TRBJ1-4	CSAIQRSEKLFF	TGCAGTGCTATACAGCGGAGTGAAAAACTGTTTTTT
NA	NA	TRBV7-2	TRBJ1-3	CASSLAGFGSTIYF	TGTGCCAGCAGCTTAGCTGGATTTGGAAGCACCATATATTTT
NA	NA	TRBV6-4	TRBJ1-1	CASSDLGTQNTEAFF	TGTGCCAGCAGTGACCTCGGGACACAGAACACTGAAGCTTTCTTT
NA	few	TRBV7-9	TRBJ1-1	CASTLRRGEDTEAFF	TGTGCCAGCACCCTACGGAGGGGAGAGGACACTGAAGCTTTCTTT
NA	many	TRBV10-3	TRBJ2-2	CAISELRASTGELFF	TGTGCCATCAGTGAGTTGAGGGCCTCCACCGGGGAGCTGTTTTTT
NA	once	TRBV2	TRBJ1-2	CASRAGAESNYGYTF	TGTGCCAGCAGGGCTGGAGCAGAGTCTAACTATGGCTACACCTTC
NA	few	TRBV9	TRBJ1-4	CASSKIGKLFF	TGTGCCAGCAGTAAAATCGGAAAACTGTTTTTT
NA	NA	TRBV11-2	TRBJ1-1	CASSPAGGGNTEAFF	TGTGCCAGCAGCCCCGCCGGAGGGGGTAACACTGAAGCTTTCTTT